This T cell receptor beta chain was documented in a study of blood T cell repertoires in COVID-19. Whole-study context: Samples taken during acute and convalescent COVID-19 were collected in the United States, Italy and Spain.

The V end was cut by 3 bases, the J end by 2 bases, with 8 bases between. The length of the CDR3 is 13 residues. Germline CDR1 is ENHRY and CDR2 is SYGVKD. Profiling relied on immunoSEQ multiplex PCR, and the TCRdb table lists in-frame clones only, not all of them. The repertoire holds roughly 100,000 clones, with 80% to 90% as singletons. The TCR comes from a man in his fifties with acute or convalescent COVID-19. The source material was peripheral blood. The chain carries TRBV10-3 and TRBJ2-7, with D uncertain. The CDR3 region is CAISDVWPYEQYF. Here the CDR3 DNA reads TGTGCCATCAGTGATGTATGGCCCTACGAGCAGTACTTC.